This T cell receptor (beta chain) was captured by sequencing in a study of vaccination and CD4 T cells after COVID-19. Study information: Convalescent individuals numbered four females and six males, two being Hispanic. General observations from the study: Spike mono-reactivity was found in 304 of 307 vaccine-specific clones from convalescent patients.

Time point meaning: late sampling 161 to 241 days after vaccination in a few convalescent patients. Treatment described: 10-day PBMC culture with coronavirus spike peptide pools or control peptides (ViraFEST assay). Approximately 2 million PBMCs were grown per well alongside roughly 10 IU/ml IL-2 and about 9.9 ug/ml peptide pools. The germline gives CDR1 DFQATT, CDR2 SNEGSKA (reference sequence). V shed 1 base and J 3 bases; nucleotides not matched to a gene: 3. This CDR3 contains 14 residues. This clonotype was seen a few times. The antigen remains unidentified. Sequencing of cultured CD4+ T cell DNA used the Oncomine TCR Beta short-read assay. TCRdb passed the PCR reads through MiXCR, listing each CDR3 protein once. Here the sample spans roughly 15,000 distinct CDR3 sequences, over 40% being singletons.

The chain employs TRBV20-1 and TRBJ1-5; 7 bases map to TRBD1. The source is a human donor who had recovered from COVID-19. This sample comprised CD4+ T cells from blood, cultured in vitro, obtained about 7 months after SARS-CoV-2 vaccination. In nucleotides, the CDR3 is TGCAGTGCTAGAGCCGGGACAGCCAATCAGCCCCAGCATTTT. Protein product: CSARAGTANQPQHF.